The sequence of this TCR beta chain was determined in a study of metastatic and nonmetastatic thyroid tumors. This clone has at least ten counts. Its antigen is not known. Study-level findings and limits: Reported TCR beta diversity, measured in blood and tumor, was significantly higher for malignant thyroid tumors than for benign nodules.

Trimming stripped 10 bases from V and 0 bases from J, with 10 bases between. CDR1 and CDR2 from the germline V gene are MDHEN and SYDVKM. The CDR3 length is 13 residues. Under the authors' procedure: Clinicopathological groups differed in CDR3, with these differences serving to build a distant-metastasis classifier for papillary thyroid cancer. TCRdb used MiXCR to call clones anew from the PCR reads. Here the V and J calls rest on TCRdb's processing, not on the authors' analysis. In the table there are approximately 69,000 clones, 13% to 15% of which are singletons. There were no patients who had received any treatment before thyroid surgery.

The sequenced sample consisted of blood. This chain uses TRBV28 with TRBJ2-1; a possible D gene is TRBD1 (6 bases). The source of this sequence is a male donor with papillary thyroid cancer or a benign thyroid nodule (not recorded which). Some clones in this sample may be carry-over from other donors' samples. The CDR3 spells CATGQSSYNEQFF. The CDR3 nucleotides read TGTGCCACTGGACAGAGCTCCTACAATGAGCAGTTCTTC.